This T cell receptor (beta chain) was sequenced in a study of T-cell reconstitution after alpha-beta-depleted transplantation in children (dated by TCRdb to the mid-2010s). For context, the study as a whole: T-cell immune reconstitution after TCRalphabeta/CD19-depleted allogeneic hematopoietic cell transplantation in children was quantitatively tracked in the study by means of TCR repertoire profiling.

This clonotype turned up a few times. Its antigen specificity is not known. The input lacks base qualities; no much larger clone sits a single base away. What the treatment or condition label conveys for this sample: allogeneic hematopoietic cell transplantation with graft depleted of TCRalphabeta T cells and CD19 B cells. The transplant recipients were children given TCRalphabeta/CD19-depleted allogeneic hematopoietic cell grafts. The full study reports these points: About two months after transplant, the apparently early recovery of alphabetaT-cell counts reportedly depended on just several hundred clones that had expanded rapidly and came from non-depleted graft cells. Over subsequent months, a decline in hyperexpanded clone frequencies was noted, and after one year, T-cell counts and TCRbeta diversity were mostly ascribed to newly produced T cells. In some patients, the high TCRbeta diversity seen at day 60 was put down to recipient T cells and intrathymic progenitors that had survived conditioning.

Library generation was performed with PCR. The sequencer listed for this sample is Illumina HiSeq 2500. TCR library preparation used molecular barcoding, with unique molecular identifiers applied to normalize quantification of the TCRbeta repertoire. The public reads were reanalyzed by TCRdb: fastp trimming at Q25, MiXCR alignment, in-frame beta chains only. Entries are consolidated by CDR3 protein sequence, retaining the most common genes and DNA. This sample comprises about 980,000 distinct CDR3 sequences, roughly 29% of them detected only once. The biggest ten clones account for 25% to 35% of the sample. The CDR3 starts with the cysteine, ends with the phenylalanine, and has 15 residues. The retained sequence is limited to the CDR3, 45 bases, with the frame set at the first base. At the junction V is shortened by 5 bases and J by 7 bases; bases outside the gene matches: 8. The germline V gene sets CDR1 to SGHVS and CDR2 to FQNEAQ.

The origin of this receptor is a boy under two years old who had a stem cell transplant for SCID, so the T cells may come from the graft donor. Sequences were derived from PBMCs, mostly from graft donor cells, sampled 360 days after TCRalphabeta/CD19-depleted stem cell transplant. The chain is made from TRBV7-8 and TRBJ1-6, with 7 bases aligning to TRBD1. Here the CDR3 is given as CASSLDRALNSPLHF. The nucleotide sequence reads TGTGCCAGCAGCCTCGACAGGGCCCTGAATTCACCCCTCCACTTT.